A selection of T cell receptor beta chains follows, all from one sample in a study of blood T cell repertoires in COVID-19. TCRdb keeps only in-frame clones here, not all; method: immunoSEQ multiplex PCR. Of over 60,000 clones listed, 65% to 90% are singletons. Sequencing input: peripheral blood. Source of these receptors: a man aged 65 to 85 with active or convalescent COVID-19. The CDR3 runs from the conserved cysteine through the conserved F or W. Each record gives: V gene, clone size, D gene, J gene, CDR3 protein, CDR3 DNA. A D gene is named only where the DNA matches it firmly. Part of the rows lack a size; the others show once, few, many or a class for expanded clones.

TRBV20-1	-	TRBD2	TRBJ2-5	CSASPTSGEETQYF	TGCAGTGCTAGTCCGACTAGCGGGGAAGAGACCCAGTACTTC
TRBV28	once	-	TRBJ1-2	CGVSSNYGYTF	TGTGGAGTTTCGTCTAACTATGGCTACACCTTC
TRBV24-1	once	TRBD1	TRBJ1-2	CATSARDSPPYGYTF	TGTGCCACCAGTGCTAGGGACAGCCCGCCCTATGGCTACACCTTC
TRBV4-2	few	TRBD2	TRBJ2-7	CASSRPSVAGGSHEQYF	TGTGCCAGCAGCCGCCCGTCGGTAGCGGGAGGGTCGCACGAGCAGTACTTC
TRBV19	few	TRBD1	TRBJ1-5	CASSRDSHSNQPQHF	TGTGCCAGTAGCCGGGACAGCCATAGCAATCAGCCCCAGCATTTT
TRBV5-6	-	TRBD2	TRBJ2-1	CASSQTSGFYNEQFF	TGTGCCAGCAGCCAAACTAGCGGCTTCTACAATGAGCAGTTCTTC
TRBV6-5	-	TRBD1	TRBJ1-1	CASSYPPTGKNTEAFF	TGTGCCAGCAGTTACCCGCCGACAGGGAAGAACACTGAAGCTTTCTTT
TRBV16	once	TRBD2	TRBJ2-3	CASSQSVGRAGRHTQYF	TGTGCCAGCAGCCAATCCGTCGGGAGGGCCGGGAGGCATACGCAGTATTTT
TRBV4-1	-	-	TRBJ1-4	CASSQDLSGGAQEKLFF	TGCGCCAGCAGCCAAGACCTTTCGGGCGGGGCGCAAGAAAAACTGTTTTTT
TRBV4-3	once	TRBD2	TRBJ2-2	CASSQIAGATGELFF	TGCGCCAGCAGCCAAATCGCGGGAGCCACCGGGGAGCTGTTTTTT
TRBV9	-	-	TRBJ1-6	CASSVGPGEGSPLHF	TGTGCCAGCAGCGTAGGTCCAGGGGAAGGCTCACCCCTCCACTTT
TRBV30	-	-	TRBJ1-2	CAWSGGQGPLYGYTF	TGTGCCTGGAGTGGGGGGCAGGGGCCCCTCTATGGCTACACCTTC
TRBV7-9	-	TRBD2	TRBJ2-7	CASSELAGAYEQYF	TGTGCCAGCAGCGAACTAGCGGGAGCCTACGAGCAGTACTTC
TRBV19	-	TRBD2	TRBJ2-7	CASSSGLAGVGEQYF	TGTGCCAGTAGCTCAGGACTAGCGGGTGTCGGAGAGCAGTACTTC
TRBV28	-	TRBD1	TRBJ1-6	CASSLEGQGNSPLHF	TGTGCCAGCAGTTTAGAGGGACAGGGGAATTCACCCCTCCACTTT
TRBV24-1	once	-	TRBJ1-5	CATSERGNQPQHF	TGTGCCACCAGTGAAAGGGGAAATCAGCCCCAGCATTTT
TRBV6-5	-	TRBD2	TRBJ2-7	CASKRLREGSYEQYF	TGTGCCAGCAAAAGGTTGCGGGAGGGCTCCTACGAGCAGTACTTC
TRBV30	-	TRBD1	TRBJ1-4	CALSDREGEKLFF	TGTGCCTTATCGGACAGGGAAGGTGAAAAACTGTTTTTT
TRBV5-1	-	TRBD1	TRBJ2-3	CASSLGTGGTDTQYF	TGCGCCAGCAGCTTGGGGACAGGGGGCACAGATACGCAGTATTTT
TRBV19	-	TRBD1	TRBJ1-5	CASRTGTYQPQHF	TGTGCCAGTCGGACAGGGACGTATCAGCCCCAGCATTTT
TRBV3-1/TRBV3-2	once	-	TRBJ2-2	CASSSLGGTGELFF	TGTGCCAGCAGCTCACTAGGAGGGACCGGGGAGCTGTTTTTT
TRBV9	once	-	TRBJ2-7	CASSPYQGSYEQYF	TGTGCCAGCAGCCCGTACCAGGGTTCCTACGAGCAGTACTTC
TRBV11-2	once	-	TRBJ1-3	CASSPSTGTGNTIYF	TGTGCCAGCAGCCCCTCCACAGGGACGGGAAACACCATATATTTT
TRBV15	-	-	TRBJ1-4	CATSREGAGAGEKLFF	TGTGCCACCAGCAGAGAGGGGGCAGGGGCCGGGGAAAAACTGTTTTTT
TRBV5-1	-	-	TRBJ1-3	CASSLQGNTIYF	TGCGCCAGCAGCTTGCAGGGAAACACCATATATTTT
TRBV12-2	-	-	TRBJ1-2	CASRLWSGPSLRYGYTF	TGTGCAAGTCGCTTATGGTCCGGCCCCTCACTGCGGTATGGCTACACCTTC
TRBV5-1	once	TRBD2	TRBJ2-5	CASTLTSGSIKTQYF	TGCGCCAGCACCCTAACTAGCGGGAGTATTAAGACCCAGTACTTC
TRBV6-1	-	-	TRBJ1-3	CASSEIDNSGNTIYF	TGTGCCAGCAGTGAAATTGACAACTCTGGAAACACCATATATTTT
TRBV3-1/TRBV3-2	-	-	TRBJ1-2	CASSQGWANTGGYTF	TGTGCCAGCAGCCAAGGTTGGGCGAACACGGGGGGCTACACCTTC
TRBV5-1	few	-	TRBJ1-1	CASSIGGAEAFF	TGCGCCAGCAGCATAGGGGGGGCTGAAGCTTTCTTT
TRBV13	-	-	TRBJ2-1	CASSLRESSYNEQFF	TGTGCCAGCAGCTTACGAGAAAGCTCCTACAATGAGCAGTTCTTC
TRBV29-1	-	TRBD1	TRBJ2-7	CSVSQTGPRGEQYF	TGCAGCGTTTCGCAGACAGGGCCCCGGGGAGAGCAGTACTTC
TRBV18	once	-	TRBJ1-4	CASSPRGEKLFF	TGTGCCAGCTCACCTAGGGGTGAAAAACTGTTTTTT
TRBV7-9	-	-	TRBJ2-7	CASSHNRGLGDEQYF	TGTGCCAGCAGCCATAATCGGGGGTTAGGGGACGAGCAGTACTTC
TRBV18	-	-	TRBJ1-1	CASSPQEGTANTEAFF	TGTGCCAGCTCACCACAGGAGGGAACGGCGAACACTGAAGCTTTCTTT
TRBV6-5	-	TRBD2	TRBJ2-1	CASSYSSGLPTEQFF	TGTGCCAGCAGTTACTCTTCGGGACTACCCACTGAGCAGTTCTTC
TRBV6-4	-	TRBD2	TRBJ2-1	CASSRSGVDGRAINEQFF	TGTGCCAGCAGTCGGTCCGGGGTGGACGGGAGGGCCATCAATGAGCAGTTCTTC
TRBV30	-	TRBD2	TRBJ2-1	CAWSVRLAGNEQFF	TGTGCCTGGAGTGTAAGGCTAGCGGGGAATGAGCAGTTCTTC
TRBV29-1	-	-	TRBJ1-2	CSVDWAAYYGYTF	TGCAGCGTCGATTGGGCAGCATACTATGGCTACACCTTC
TRBV25-1	-	-	TRBJ1-5	CASSDTGNNQPQHF	TGTGCCAGCAGTGACACAGGGAACAATCAGCCCCAGCATTTT
TRBV6-5	once	TRBD1	TRBJ1-1	CASSPTGFGTEAFF	TGTGCCAGCAGCCCGACAGGGTTCGGCACTGAAGCTTTCTTT
TRBV6-1	once	-	TRBJ1-2	CASNEVRFDGYTF	TGTGCCAGCAATGAAGTGCGCTTTGATGGCTACACCTTC
TRBV30	-	-	TRBJ1-3	CAWSSSGNTIYF	TGTGCCTGGTCGAGCTCTGGAAACACCATATATTTT
TRBV28	-	-	TRBJ1-4	CASSLRGGINEKLFF	TGTGCCAGCAGTTTACGGGGAGGGATTAATGAAAAACTGTTTTTT
TRBV6-5	-	TRBD1	TRBJ1-1	CASSYTGGTAEAFF	TGTGCCAGCAGTTATACAGGGGGGACCGCTGAAGCTTTCTTT